The subject of this entry is one T cell receptor (beta chain). Its matching antigen is unknown. These data originate in a study of response to subunit inactivated influenza vaccine. Study outcomes and limitations: The authors offered the suggestion that each seasonal influenza vaccination recruits few new T cells.

TCRdb reanalysed the RT-PCR reads using MiXCR and keeps one entry per CDR3 protein. The data contain 500,000 to 550,000 distinct CDR3 sequences, around 7.9% of them singletons. The receptor was derived from a man aged 45 to 70 who received an inactivated influenza vaccine. Sequenced here: PBMCs from blood, sampled less than 30 months after vaccination.

CDR3 coding DNA: TGCGCCAGCAGTCCAACGAGGGACTCCTACAATGAGCAGTTCTTC. Protein sequence: CASSPTRDSYNEQFF. This chain uses TRBV4-3 with TRBJ2-1, with D perhaps matching TRBD2 (5 bases). Germline V CDR1 and CDR2: LGHNA, YSLEER. The CDR3 is made up of 15 amino acids. V was shortened by 6 bases and J by 0 bases, with 12 bases between the two germline ends.